The T cell receptor beta chain under discussion was sequenced for a study of CD8 T cells in Susac syndrome. Study-wide points: An acknowledgment was made by the study that its TCR sequencing and HLA analysis involved relatively few individuals.

Trimming removed 5 bases from V and 8 bases from J; junction bases left unmatched: 15. Germline V lookup: CDR1 MNHEY, CDR2 SMNVEV (reference sequence). The CDR3 has 18 amino acids. As to this clonotype: Its antigen is currently unknown.

Sequencing of TCR beta, carried out with a high-throughput approach, was applied to CD8+ and CD4+ T cells from the blood. Bulk CD8+ and CD4+ cells came from magnetic negative isolation; CD8+ TEMRA by FACS. An input of roughly 0.5 to 1 ug of RNA was subjected to reverse transcription using random hexamers. The immunoSEQ assay covered 54 Vbeta and 13 Jbeta segments for CDR3. MiXCR, run by TCRdb on the immunoSEQ multiplex PCR reads, gives a single entry per CDR3 protein. The data hold 250,000 to 300,000 distinct CDR3 sequences, with roughly 85% observed a single time. The gene calls are TRBV27 and TRBJ2-2; 12 bases map to TRBD2. The sample taken for sequencing was CD8+ T cells from PBMCs. This TCR came from a human donor with multiple sclerosis. CDR3 in DNA: TGTGCCAGCAGTCCCTCCACGACAGGACTAGCGGGAAATGGGGAGCTGTTTTTT. It encodes CASSPSTTGLAGNGELFF.